This TCR beta chain was sequenced in a study of shared clonotypes between healthy human individuals (dated by TCRdb to 2018 to 2020). About the study as a whole: The cohort included a few men and a couple of women between 18 and 49 years of age. For each donor, three plates each were used for CD4 naive and CD4 memory, two plates were used for CD8 naive, and one plate was used for CD8 memory. To increase sequencing depth and limit assay-specific biases, TCR repertoire library preparation and sequencing were carried out by different laboratories using diverse techniques. The study deeply sequenced blood TCR repertoires of five healthy adults to estimate repertoire size and the extent of clonotype sharing between individuals. Leukapheresis yielded between about 0.8 and 8.9 billion PBMCs per donor.

On this clone itself: The antigen this receptor binds is unknown. The sample holds no much larger clone one base away, and base qualities are not on file.

Overall study results and their limits: Because the study included a small number of donors, the genetic and exposure-history diversity represented was limited. Naive subsets generally had larger estimated clonotype richness than memory subsets did. Pairwise subsampling indicated that sequencing depth was expected to affect the degree of clonotype sharing among donors. Compared with non-shared clonotypes, the clonotypes found in all four sorted-subset donors had higher generation probabilities. Incomplete sequencing was indicated by rarefaction of sorted-subset datasets, despite the large sequencing depth. When several donors were compared, the shared fraction of clonotypes was around 5.1% for naive CD4, approximately 3.3% for naive CD8, about 2.5% for memory CD4, and less than 0.5% for memory CD8. Sampling was restricted to blood, and TCR repertoires in tissues likely differ from the TCR repertoires found in blood.

Using the deep immunoSEQ assay, TCR CDR3 regions were amplified from genomic DNA by multiplex PCR. Extracted genomic DNA from each cell subset was spread evenly across all wells of several immunoSEQ 96-well plates, with each plate serving as a replicate. For sorted subsets, each replicate PCR was loaded with 200 ng genomic DNA, equivalent to 25,000 to 35,000 T cell genomes. Purified libraries were quantified with a Qubit 3.0 fluorometer, sized on a Bioanalyzer 2100, and re-quantified with the KAPA Library Quantification kit. Every immunoSEQ 96-well plate was sequenced on a separate single-read 150-cycle Illumina NextSeq 550 flow cell. The authors' analysis ran thus. Because the immunoSEQ output included only junctional sequences and no quality scores, the filtering could not be the same as the filtering used for full-length reads. Sequences were annotated with PyIR, a Python wrapper for IgBLAST v1.9, and V/J genes and CDR3 were assigned using IMGT germline references. Any read was removed if the V/J assignment was weak (E-value above 1e-6), the CDR3 was missing, or the read contained stop codons, out-of-frame junctions, or ambiguous translated residues. V3J clonotypes were defined by identical inferred V gene, J gene, and CDR3 amino acid sequence. To compute the percentage overlap between repertoires, the number of shared unique clonotypes was divided by the size of the smaller repertoire. RTK rarefaction, the Chao1 estimator, and Recon v2.1 estimates of unobserved clonotypes were used to assess repertoire richness. Generation probabilities for all TCRbeta clonotypes obtained by the gDNA method from several donors were computed using OLGA. TCRdb re-hosts the immuneACCESS table, in-frame sequences only. Its copies lack some clones; in the studies checked, an unresolved V gene accounts for under half of them, and the cause for the rest is not known. For V, J and clone size, that table is used; D and trimming come from the DNA. The sample table contains around 640,000 clones; only one count was recorded for about 96% of them. The top ten clones comprise less than 0.12% of the sample.

CD8 naive samples were obtained by positive selection for CCR7 among CD45RO-negative cells, yielding a CD45RA+CCR7+ population from which TemRA cells were excluded. The donors were healthy, HIV-negative adults who had no recently reported acute infections or vaccinations. All donors were Caucasian adults living in Nashville, Tennessee, USA. After blood collection by leukapheresis, PBMCs were isolated using Ficoll-Histopaque density gradient centrifugation and then cryopreserved in the vapor phase of liquid nitrogen. Purity and quantity of every magnetically sorted T cell population were checked by analytical flow cytometry. From each sorted fraction, genomic DNA was isolated and quantified by UV absorbance on a Nanodrop 2000c. This receptor was obtained from a woman in her twenties or thirties in good health. The sequencing input was naive CD8+ T cells sorted from blood. The cell subset or site label, read with the paper, signifies: CD45RA+CCR7+.

CDR3 reads: CASSIQGNEQFF. The DNA is TGTGCCAGCAGCATACAGGGCAATGAGCAGTTCTTC. The sequence is built from TRBV2 and TRBJ2-1, with TRBD1 tentatively as D gene (6 bases match). V sheds 6 bases and J sheds 6 bases, leaving 9 bases between their ends. Spanning cysteine to phenylalanine, the CDR3 consists of 12 amino acids. Kept here is only the CDR3 DNA, which spans 36 bases and is read in frame from base 1. CDR1 and CDR2, looked up from the germline V gene, are SNHLY and FYNNEI.